The 7 T cell receptor beta chains reported below all come from one sample, sequenced in a study of technical replicates of blood from a few donors. Some clones are missing from TCRdb's copy, which holds only in-frame ones; the method was immunoSEQ multiplex PCR. The sample contains just over 80,000 clones, about 96% of which appear only once. Sequencing input: T cells isolated from PBMCs. These receptors all stem from a human donor in good health.

This sequence joins TRBV6-1 and TRBJ2-7, with D possibly matching TRBD2 (7 bases). The V and J ends lost 7 bases and 2 bases respectively, with 15 bases between them. Germline V gives CDR1 MNHNS, CDR2 SASEGT. The CDR3 is made up of 14 amino acids. Written as DNA, the CDR3 is TGTGCCAGCACCGGGGGGCCAGGCGCCTACGAGCAGTACTTC. It is translated as CASTGGPGAYEQYF.

The count of this clone is one. The J gene is TRBJ1-4, the V gene TRBV28; TRBD1 aligns across 7 bases. In germline, CDR1 is MDHEN, CDR2 SYDVKM. The V segment lost 2 bases and the J segment 2 bases; nucleotides outside the gene matches: 2. The CDR3 extends over 15 amino acids. DNA of the CDR3: TGTGCCAGCAGTTTAATAGGGGGCACTAATGAAAAACTGTTTTTT. Its translation: CASSLIGGTNEKLFF.

Ten or more counts support this clone. The chain joins TRBV18 to TRBJ1-5; 7 nucleotides align to TRBD1. Germline CDR1 and CDR2: KGHSH and LQKENI. The J segment lost 3 bases and the V segment lost 0 bases, leaving 2 bases of the junction unmatched. CDR3 length: 15 residues. The CDR3 DNA sequence: TGTGCCAGCTCACCACCTGACAGGGCCAATCAGCCCCAGCATTTT. It specifies CASSPPDRANQPQHF.

CDR3 nucleotide sequence: TGCGCCAGCAGCTTGGAGTGGGGCAGGGGGAAGGGCGAGCAGTACTTC. Translating gives CASSLEWGRGKGEQYF. The J gene is TRBJ2-7, the V gene TRBV5-1, with 7 bases lining up with TRBD1. CDR3 length: 16 amino acids. The V segment lost 0 bases and the J segment 6 bases; nucleotides outside the gene matches: 12. CDR1 and CDR2 (germline): SGHRS, YFSETQ. Full variable domain (rest looked up from reference TRBV5-1 and TRBJ2-7): KAGVTQTPRYLIKTRGQQVTLSCSPISGHRSVSWYQQTPGQGLQFLFEYFSETQRNKGNFPGRFSGRQFSNSRSEMNVSTLELGDSALYLCASSLEWGRGKGEQYFGPGTRLTVT.

This chain links TRBV2 with TRBJ1-1; D remains ambiguous. Germline V gene sequence: CDR1 SNHLY, CDR2 FYNNEI. The CDR3 extends over 17 amino acids. Trimming took off 3 bases at V and 4 bases at J, with 21 bases between the two ends. CDR3 region: CASSDTFSSGHPTEAFF. Here the CDR3 DNA reads TGTGCCAGCAGTGACACATTTAGTAGCGGGCATCCCACTGAAGCTTTCTTT.

The chain joins TRBV29-1 to TRBJ1-1, with TRBD1 matching 9 bases. The CDR3 extends over 14 amino acids. With V trimmed by 0 bases and J by 11 bases, 10 bases remained unmatched. Germline loops: CDR1 SQVTM, CDR2 ANQGSEA. The CDR3 DNA is TGCAGCGTTGAAGATCGATCGGGACAGGGAAAGGCTTTCTTT. This gives the protein CSVEDRSGQGKAFF.

This chain connects TRBV4-3 to TRBJ1-3; no clear D gene. There are 16 residues in the CDR3. The germline V gene has CDR1 LGHNA and CDR2 YSLEER. Trimming took off 3 bases at V and 0 bases at J, with 12 bases between the two ends. The CDR3 nucleotides read TGCGCCAGCAGCCACGAAAGTAGAAACTCTGGAAACACCATATATTTT. Protein sequence: CASSHESRNSGNTIYF.